This T cell receptor (beta chain) comes out of a study of read filtering for tumor transcriptome and immune sequencing. Molecular barcoded adaptors covering alpha/delta and beta/gamma chains were used on 400 to 450 ng RNA. TCRdb used MiXCR to reprocess the reads, holding one entry per CDR3 protein. The data hold about 48,000 distinct CDR3 sequences, with approximately 18% observed a single time. This clonotype was found many times. Its antigen is undetermined. Germline V gene data show CDR1 as SNHLY and CDR2 as FYNNEI. V was clipped by 1 base and J by 5 bases, with 8 bases between them. This CDR3 has 13 amino acids. General study points: Correlation between methods rose after single-read clonotypes were removed.

The specimen was a population of CD138-negative cells sorted from bone marrow. This receptor was identified in a donor aged 40 or older with multiple myeloma. The chain carries TRBV2 and TRBJ1-1; D unresolved. CDR3 DNA: TGTGCCAGCAGTGAAGAAGCGGGAACTGAAGCTTTCTTT. It codes for CASSEEAGTEAFF. The full variable domain, with the rest looked up from reference TRBV2 and TRBJ1-1, is EPEVTQTPSHQVTQMGQEVILRCVPISNHLYFYWYRQILGQKVEFLVSFYNNEISEKSEIFDDQFSVERPDGSNFTLKIRSTKLEDSAMYFCASSEEAGTEAFFGQGTRLTVV.